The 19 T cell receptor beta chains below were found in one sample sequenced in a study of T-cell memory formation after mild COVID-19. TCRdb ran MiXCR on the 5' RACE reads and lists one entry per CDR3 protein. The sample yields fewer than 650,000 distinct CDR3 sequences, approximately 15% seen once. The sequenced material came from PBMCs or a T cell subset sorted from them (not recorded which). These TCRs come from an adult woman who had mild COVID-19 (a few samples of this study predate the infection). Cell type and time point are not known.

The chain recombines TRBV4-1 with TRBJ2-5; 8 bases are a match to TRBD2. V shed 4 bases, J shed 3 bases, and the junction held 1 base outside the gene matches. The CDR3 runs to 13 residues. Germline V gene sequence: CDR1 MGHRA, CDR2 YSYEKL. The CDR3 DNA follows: TGCGCCAGCAGCCGACTAGCGAAAGAGACCCAGTACTTC. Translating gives CASSRLAKETQYF.

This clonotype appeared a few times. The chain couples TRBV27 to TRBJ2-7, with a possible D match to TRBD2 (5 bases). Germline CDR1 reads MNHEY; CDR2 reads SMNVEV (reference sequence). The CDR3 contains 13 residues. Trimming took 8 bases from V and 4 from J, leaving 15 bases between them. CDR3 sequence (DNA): TGTGCCAGCGGAGAGACGGAGGTTTACGAGCAGTACTTC. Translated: CASGETEVYEQYF.

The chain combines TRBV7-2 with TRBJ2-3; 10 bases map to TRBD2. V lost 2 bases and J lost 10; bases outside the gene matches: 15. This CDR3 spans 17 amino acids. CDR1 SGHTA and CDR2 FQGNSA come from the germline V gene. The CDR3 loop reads CASSLKGSGRADSSQYF. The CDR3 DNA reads TGTGCCAGCAGCTTAAAAGGGAGCGGGAGGGCCGACAGTTCGCAGTATTTT. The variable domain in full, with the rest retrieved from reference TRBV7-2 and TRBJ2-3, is GAGVSQSPSNKVTEKGKDVELRCDPISGHTALYWYRQSLGQGLEFLIYFQGNSAPDKSGLPSDRFSAERTGGSVSTLTIQRTQQEDSAVYLCASSLKGSGRADSSQYFGPGTRLTVL.

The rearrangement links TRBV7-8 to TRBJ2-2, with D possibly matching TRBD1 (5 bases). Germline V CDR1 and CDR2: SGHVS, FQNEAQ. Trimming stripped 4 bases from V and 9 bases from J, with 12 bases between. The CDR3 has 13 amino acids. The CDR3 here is CASSSNRFRELFF. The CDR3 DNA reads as TGTGCCAGCAGCTCCAACAGGTTCCGGGAGCTGTTTTTT.

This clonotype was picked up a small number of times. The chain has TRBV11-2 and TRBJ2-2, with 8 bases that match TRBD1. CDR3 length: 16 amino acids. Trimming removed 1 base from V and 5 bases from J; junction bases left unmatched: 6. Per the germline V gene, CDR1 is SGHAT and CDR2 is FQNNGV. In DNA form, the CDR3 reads TGTGCCAGCAGCTTAGTCAACAGGGGGGTGACCGGGGAGCTGTTTTTT. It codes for CASSLVNRGVTGELFF.

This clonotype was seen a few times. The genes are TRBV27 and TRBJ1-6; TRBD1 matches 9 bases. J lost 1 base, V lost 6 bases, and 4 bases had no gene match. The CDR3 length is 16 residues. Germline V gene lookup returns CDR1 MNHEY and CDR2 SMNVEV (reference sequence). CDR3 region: CASRGQGMSYNSPLHF. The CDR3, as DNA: TGTGCCAGCAGAGGACAGGGGATGTCCTATAATTCACCCCTCCACTTT.

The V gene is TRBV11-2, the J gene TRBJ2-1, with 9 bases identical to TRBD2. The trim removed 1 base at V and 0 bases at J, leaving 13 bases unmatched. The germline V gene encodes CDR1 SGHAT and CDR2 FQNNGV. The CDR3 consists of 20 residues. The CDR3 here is CASSLAGVAGVPSSYNEQFF. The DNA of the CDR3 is TGTGCCAGCAGCTTAGCCGGGGTAGCGGGGGTCCCGAGCTCCTACAATGAGCAGTTCTTC.

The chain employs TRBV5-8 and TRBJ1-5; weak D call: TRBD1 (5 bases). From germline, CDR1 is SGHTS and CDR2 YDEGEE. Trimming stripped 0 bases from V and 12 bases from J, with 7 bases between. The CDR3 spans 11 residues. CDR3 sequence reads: CASSLGQFQHF. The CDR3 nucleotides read TGTGCCAGCAGCTTGGGACAGTTCCAGCATTTT.

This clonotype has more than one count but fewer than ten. DNA for the CDR3: TGTGCCAGCAGATACGCGGGTAGGGGATCCTACGAGCAGTACTTC. Translating it yields CASRYAGRGSYEQYF. The chain joins TRBV7-9 to TRBJ2-7; D is possibly TRBD1 or TRBD2 (5 bases each). Per germline, CDR1 SEHNR and CDR2 FQNEAQ (reference sequence). V was clipped by 6 bases and J by 1 base, with 16 bases between them. CDR3 length: 15 amino acids.

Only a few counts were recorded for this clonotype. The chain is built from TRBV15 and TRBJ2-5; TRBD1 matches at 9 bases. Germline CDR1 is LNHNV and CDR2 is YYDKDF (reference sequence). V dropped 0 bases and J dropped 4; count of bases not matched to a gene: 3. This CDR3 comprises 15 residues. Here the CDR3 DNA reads TGTGCCACCAGCAGAGATCGGGGACAGGGAGAGACCCAGTACTTC. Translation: CATSRDRGQGETQYF.

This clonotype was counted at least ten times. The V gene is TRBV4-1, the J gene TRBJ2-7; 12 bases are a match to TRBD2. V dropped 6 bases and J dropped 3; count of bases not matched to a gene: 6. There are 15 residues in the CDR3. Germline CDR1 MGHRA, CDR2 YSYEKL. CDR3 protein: CASSQTSGGYYEQYF. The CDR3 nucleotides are TGCGCCAGCAGTCAGACTAGCGGGGGATACTACGAGCAGTACTTC.

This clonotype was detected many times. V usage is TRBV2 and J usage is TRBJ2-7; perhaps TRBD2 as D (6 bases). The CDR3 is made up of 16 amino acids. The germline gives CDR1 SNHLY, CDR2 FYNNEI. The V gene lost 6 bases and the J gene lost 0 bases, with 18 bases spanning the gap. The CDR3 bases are TGTGCCAGCAGCCGCCGGGAGCGGCCGAGCTCCTACGAGCAGTACTTC. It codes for CASSRRERPSSYEQYF.

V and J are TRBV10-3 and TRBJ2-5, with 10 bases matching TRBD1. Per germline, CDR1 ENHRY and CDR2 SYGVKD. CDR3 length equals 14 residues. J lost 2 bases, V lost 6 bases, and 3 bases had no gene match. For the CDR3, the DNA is TGTGCCATCAGAGGGACAGGGGCTCAAGAGACCCAGTACTTC. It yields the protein CAIRGTGAQETQYF.

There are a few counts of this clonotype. This CDR3 reads CASSFDGGGNEQFF. The CDR3, as DNA: TGCGCCAGCAGCTTCGATGGGGGCGGGAATGAGCAGTTCTTC. The chain uses TRBV5-1 and TRBJ2-1, with D tentatively TRBD1 (6 bases). CDR3 length: 14 amino acids. From germline, CDR1 is SGHRS and CDR2 YFSETQ. Trimming pared 2 bases from V and 7 bases from J, leaving 13 bases between.

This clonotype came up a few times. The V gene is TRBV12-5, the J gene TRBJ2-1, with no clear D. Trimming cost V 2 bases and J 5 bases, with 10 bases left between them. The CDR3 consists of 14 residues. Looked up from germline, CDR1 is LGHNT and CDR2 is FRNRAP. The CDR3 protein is CASGLSAANNEQFF. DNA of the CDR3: TGTGCTAGTGGTTTGTCCGCGGCCAACAATGAGCAGTTCTTC.

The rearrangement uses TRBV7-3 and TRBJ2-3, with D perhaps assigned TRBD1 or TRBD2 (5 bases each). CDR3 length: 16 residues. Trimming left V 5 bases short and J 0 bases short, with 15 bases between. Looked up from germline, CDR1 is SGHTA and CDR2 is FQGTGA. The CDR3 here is CASSPGPLGSTDTQYF. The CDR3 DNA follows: TGTGCCAGCAGCCCGGGACCCCTGGGTAGCACAGATACGCAGTATTTT.

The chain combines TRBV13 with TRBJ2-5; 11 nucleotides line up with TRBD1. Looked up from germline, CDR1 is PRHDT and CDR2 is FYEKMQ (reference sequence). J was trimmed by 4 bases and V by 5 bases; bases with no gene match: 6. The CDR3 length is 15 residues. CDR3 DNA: TGTGCCAGCAGCCGAGGGACAGGGGGTGTAGAGACCCAGTACTTC. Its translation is CASSRGTGGVETQYF.

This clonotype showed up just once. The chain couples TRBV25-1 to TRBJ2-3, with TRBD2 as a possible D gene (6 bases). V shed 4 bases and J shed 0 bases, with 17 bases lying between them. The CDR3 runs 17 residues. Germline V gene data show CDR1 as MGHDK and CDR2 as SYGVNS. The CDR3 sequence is CASSVTLLASSTDTQYF. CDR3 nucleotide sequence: TGTGCCAGCAGTGTTACTCTCCTAGCGTCTAGCACAGATACGCAGTATTTT. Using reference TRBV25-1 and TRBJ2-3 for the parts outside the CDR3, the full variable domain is EADIYQTPRYLVIGTGKKITLECSQTMGHDKMYWYQQDPGMELHLIHYSYGVNSTEKGDLSSESTVSRIRTEHFPLTLESARPSHTSQYLCASSVTLLASSTDTQYFGPGTRLTVL.

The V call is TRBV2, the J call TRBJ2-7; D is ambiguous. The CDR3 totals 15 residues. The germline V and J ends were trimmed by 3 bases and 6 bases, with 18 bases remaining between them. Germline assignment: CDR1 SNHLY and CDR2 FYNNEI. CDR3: CASSDLRGRLAEQYF. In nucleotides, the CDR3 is TGTGCCAGCAGTGACCTCCGTGGGCGGCTGGCCGAGCAGTACTTC.